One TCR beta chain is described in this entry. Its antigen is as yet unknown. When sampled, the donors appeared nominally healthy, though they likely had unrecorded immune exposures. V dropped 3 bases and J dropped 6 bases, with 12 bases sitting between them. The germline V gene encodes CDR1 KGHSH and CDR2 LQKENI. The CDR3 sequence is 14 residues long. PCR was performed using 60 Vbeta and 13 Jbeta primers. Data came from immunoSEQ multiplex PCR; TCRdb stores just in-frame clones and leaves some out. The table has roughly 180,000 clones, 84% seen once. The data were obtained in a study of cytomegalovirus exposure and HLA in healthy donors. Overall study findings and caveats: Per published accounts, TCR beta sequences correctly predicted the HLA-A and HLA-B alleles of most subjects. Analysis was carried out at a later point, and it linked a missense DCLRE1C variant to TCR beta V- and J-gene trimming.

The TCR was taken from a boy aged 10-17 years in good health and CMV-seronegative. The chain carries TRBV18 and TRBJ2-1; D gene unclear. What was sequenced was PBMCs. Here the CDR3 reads CASSPAKNANEQFF. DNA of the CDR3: TGTGCCAGCTCACCGGCCAAAAACGCCAATGAGCAGTTCTTC.